This T cell receptor beta chain was identified during a study of blood T cell repertoires in COVID-19. Looking at the study overall: Samples came from the United States, Italy and Spain, spanning acute and convalescent COVID-19.

Some clones are missing from TCRdb's copy, which holds only in-frame ones; the method was immunoSEQ multiplex PCR. The data show around 80,000 clones, with more than 80% seen just once and under 5% held by the top ten. The source of this sequence is a woman between 65 and 79 years old with acute or convalescent COVID-19. The sample was peripheral blood.

CDR3 bases: TGTGCCAGCAGCTTTGGGGACAGCCCCTACGAGCAGTACTTC. Translation gives CASSFGDSPYEQYF. This rearrangement joins TRBV5-6 to TRBJ2-7; 7 nucleotides agree with TRBD1. The germline V gene has CDR1 SGHDT and CDR2 YYEEEE. The CDR3 has 14 amino acids. The V segment lost 2 bases and the J segment 2 bases; nucleotides outside the gene matches: 4. Looking up the rest from reference TRBV5-6 and TRBJ2-7 gives the full variable domain: DAGVTQSPTHLIKTRGQQVTLRCSPKSGHDTVSWYQQALGQGPQFIFQYYEEEERQRGNFPDRFSGHQFPNYSSELNVNALLLGDSALYLCASSFGDSPYEQYFGPGTRLTVT.